The present TCR beta chain was sequenced within a study of shared clonotypes between healthy human individuals. Sorted-subset replicate PCR reactions contained roughly 200 ng DNA, corresponding to around 30,000 T cell genomes. TCRdb's copy holds only in-frame clones and misses some; the assay was immunoSEQ multiplex PCR. The sample consists of approximately 590,000 clones, over 95% of them appearing once. As defined, naive CD8 cells were CD45RO-negative and positively selected for CCR7, with terminally differentiated effector memory CD45RA+ cells excluded. Participating donors were healthy, HIV-negative adults free of recent acute infections or vaccinations. The study's findings and limits: The diversity represented, both genetic and in exposure history, was limited by few donors. In contrast to clonotypes shared by all four donors, non-shared clonotypes had lower generation probabilities.

This CDR3 region has 15 residues. With 4 bases clipped from V and 7 bases from J, the junction kept 6 bases outside the gene matches. Germline CDR1 reads LGHNA; CDR2 reads YNFKEQ. In the case of this clone: Antigen: not known.

The clonotype was recovered from a woman in her thirties in good health. Sequenced material: naive CD8+ T cells sorted from blood. The V and J genes are TRBV4-2 and TRBJ2-1, with 11 positions matching TRBD2. CDR3 coding DNA: TGTGCCAGCAGCCGAGGGACTAGCGGAGGAAATGAGCAGTTCTTC. This sequence encodes CASSRGTSGGNEQFF.